Listed below are T cell receptor beta chains from one sample, sequenced in a study of shared clonotypes between healthy human individuals. Sequencing was performed with immunoSEQ multiplex PCR; in TCRdb, only in-frame clones are kept and a portion is missing. The data hold under 600,000 clones, with 95% to 96% observed a single time. Input material: naive CD4+ T cells sorted from blood. The receptor set was obtained from a woman between 25 and 40 years old in good health. CDR3s include the opening cysteine and the closing phenylalanine or tryptophan. A D gene is named only where the DNA matches it firmly. Some rows mark clone size as missing; the rest say once, few, many or name a class of expanded clone.

v_gene: TRBV6-1; j_gene: TRBJ1-1; d_gene: TRBD1; abundance: -; CDR3nt: TGTGCCAGCAGTGATTCCCGGACAGGGATGGCTTTCTTT; CDR3aa: CASSDSRTGMAFF
v_gene: TRBV30; j_gene: TRBJ2-3; d_gene: -; abundance: -; CDR3nt: TGTGCCTGGAAGCGACGAGGCACAGATACGCAGTATTTT; CDR3aa: CAWKRRGTDTQYF
v_gene: TRBV9; j_gene: TRBJ2-2; d_gene: -; abundance: -; CDR3nt: TGTGCCAGCAGCGTAGAGGGCAGGGCTGAGACCGGGGAGCTGTTTTTT; CDR3aa: CASSVEGRAETGELFF
v_gene: TRBV4-1; j_gene: TRBJ2-3; d_gene: TRBD2; abundance: once; CDR3nt: TGCGCCAGCAGCCAAGATCGAACTCCGGGACTAGGGGGAACAGATACGCAGTATTTT; CDR3aa: CASSQDRTPGLGGTDTQYF
v_gene: TRBV7-8; j_gene: TRBJ2-7; d_gene: TRBD2; abundance: -; CDR3nt: TGTGCCAGCAGCCAACTAGCGAACGACTACGAGCAGTACTTC; CDR3aa: CASSQLANDYEQYF
v_gene: TRBV11-2; j_gene: TRBJ2-5; d_gene: -; abundance: -; CDR3nt: TGTGCCAGCAGCTTGGCCCAAGAGACCCAGTACTTC; CDR3aa: CASSLAQETQYF
v_gene: TRBV27; j_gene: TRBJ2-1; d_gene: TRBD2; abundance: -; CDR3nt: TGTGCCAGCAGTTACAGGACTAGCGGGAGAGGTGAGCAGTTCTTC; CDR3aa: CASSYRTSGRGEQFF
v_gene: TRBV7-2; j_gene: TRBJ2-7; d_gene: TRBD2; abundance: once; CDR3nt: TGTGCCAGCAGCTCCCCGGGACTACTGTACGAGCAGTACTTC; CDR3aa: CASSSPGLLYEQYF
v_gene: TRBV27; j_gene: TRBJ2-7; d_gene: -; abundance: -; CDR3nt: TGTGCCAGCATCTCCCAGCCGGGACGTAGCTACGAGCAGTACTTC; CDR3aa: CASISQPGRSYEQYF
v_gene: TRBV6-6; j_gene: TRBJ2-1; d_gene: -; abundance: -; CDR3nt: TGTGCCAGCAGTTATGGGACGAGCAACAATGAGCAGTTCTTC; CDR3aa: CASSYGTSNNEQFF
v_gene: TRBV7-9; j_gene: TRBJ2-7; d_gene: -; abundance: -; CDR3nt: TGTGCCAGCAGCCCCAGGGGTCTTGCCAACGAGCAGTACTTC; CDR3aa: CASSPRGLANEQYF
v_gene: TRBV28; j_gene: TRBJ2-7; d_gene: -; abundance: -; CDR3nt: TGTGCCAGCAGTTCCCTAGCGGAGGGGGGGTACGAGCAGTACTTC; CDR3aa: CASSSLAEGGYEQYF
v_gene: TRBV28; j_gene: TRBJ1-2; d_gene: -; abundance: -; CDR3nt: TGTGCCAGCATAGGTGGAGGGGAAGGGAATGGCTACACCTTC; CDR3aa: CASIGGGEGNGYTF
v_gene: TRBV19; j_gene: TRBJ2-3; d_gene: TRBD2; abundance: once; CDR3nt: TGTGCCAGTAGGATCGGCGGGAGGGTGACAGATACGCAGTATTTT; CDR3aa: CASRIGGRVTDTQYF
v_gene: TRBV29-1; j_gene: TRBJ2-7; d_gene: -; abundance: -; CDR3nt: TGCAGCGTTGGAGCCACCTCCTACGAGCAGTACTTC; CDR3aa: CSVGATSYEQYF
v_gene: TRBV6-5; j_gene: TRBJ2-7; d_gene: TRBD2; abundance: -; CDR3nt: TGTGCCAGCAGCAGCCACCGGGGGGGGTACGAGCAGTACTTC; CDR3aa: CASSSHRGGYEQYF
v_gene: TRBV7-9; j_gene: TRBJ2-1; d_gene: -; abundance: -; CDR3nt: TGTGCCAGCAGCTTAGTGAGAGGGTGGGTGTCCTACAATGAGCAGTTCTTC; CDR3aa: CASSLVRGWVSYNEQFF
v_gene: TRBV5-1; j_gene: TRBJ2-2; d_gene: TRBD2; abundance: -; CDR3nt: TGCGCCAGCAGCTCACTAGCGGGAGTTCAGGCCGGGGAGCTGTTTTTT; CDR3aa: CASSSLAGVQAGELFF
v_gene: TRBV19; j_gene: TRBJ2-1; d_gene: -; abundance: -; CDR3nt: TGTGCCAGTAGTACGTTTGCCAGCTCCTACAATGAGCAGTTCTTC; CDR3aa: CASSTFASSYNEQFF
v_gene: TRBV18; j_gene: TRBJ1-1; d_gene: -; abundance: -; CDR3nt: TGTGCCAGCTCACCTGGCGGAGGGTACACTGAAGCTTTCTTT; CDR3aa: CASSPGGGYTEAFF
v_gene: TRBV9; j_gene: TRBJ2-7; d_gene: TRBD1; abundance: -; CDR3nt: TGTGCCAGCAGCCCAGGGACAGGGTCCTACGAGCAGTACTTC; CDR3aa: CASSPGTGSYEQYF
v_gene: TRBV11-2; j_gene: TRBJ1-1; d_gene: -; abundance: -; CDR3nt: TGTGCCAGCAGCCCTCCCTGGAACACTGAAGCTTTCTTT; CDR3aa: CASSPPWNTEAFF
v_gene: TRBV19; j_gene: TRBJ2-5; d_gene: -; abundance: -; CDR3nt: TGTGCCAGTAGCTCACAGGGCGCGGAGACCCAGTACTTC; CDR3aa: CASSSQGAETQYF
v_gene: TRBV7-8; j_gene: TRBJ2-7; d_gene: TRBD2; abundance: -; CDR3nt: TGTGCCAGCAGCTTCGGGACTAGCGGGATGTACTACGAGCAGTACTTC; CDR3aa: CASSFGTSGMYYEQYF
v_gene: TRBV25-1; j_gene: TRBJ2-2; d_gene: -; abundance: -; CDR3nt: TGTGCCAGCAGTGACAGGGAAACCGGGGAGCTGTTTTTT; CDR3aa: CASSDRETGELFF
v_gene: TRBV27; j_gene: TRBJ2-2; d_gene: -; abundance: once; CDR3nt: TGTGCCAGCAGTTTCGTAGGGTTGGCCGGGGAGCTGTTTTTT; CDR3aa: CASSFVGLAGELFF
v_gene: TRBV4-1; j_gene: TRBJ2-5; d_gene: TRBD2; abundance: -; CDR3nt: TGCGCCAGCAGCTCCCTAGCGGGAGTGGCGACCCAGTACTTC; CDR3aa: CASSSLAGVATQYF
v_gene: TRBV5-6; j_gene: TRBJ1-1; d_gene: -; abundance: once; CDR3nt: TGTGCCAGCAGCTTGGACGTAGGCAACACTGAAGCTTTCTTT; CDR3aa: CASSLDVGNTEAFF
v_gene: TRBV28; j_gene: TRBJ2-2; d_gene: -; abundance: -; CDR3nt: TGTGCCAGCAGTTTCAGGCGGGACTGGAACACCGGGGAGCTGTTTTTT; CDR3aa: CASSFRRDWNTGELFF
v_gene: TRBV28; j_gene: TRBJ2-7; d_gene: -; abundance: -; CDR3nt: TGTGCCAGCAGTTTATTGCGTTACGAGCAGTACTTC; CDR3aa: CASSLLRYEQYF
v_gene: TRBV19; j_gene: TRBJ2-7; d_gene: -; abundance: few; CDR3nt: TGTGCCAGTAGCCTCGGGTCAACCTACGAGCAGTACTTC; CDR3aa: CASSLGSTYEQYF
v_gene: TRBV28; j_gene: TRBJ2-7; d_gene: TRBD2; abundance: -; CDR3nt: TGTGCCAGCAGTGCGGGGGGCTTCTCCTACGAGCAGTACTTC; CDR3aa: CASSAGGFSYEQYF
v_gene: TRBV14; j_gene: TRBJ2-1; d_gene: TRBD1; abundance: -; CDR3nt: TGTGCCAGCAGCCGAAGACAGGGCCCCTACAATGAGCAGTTCTTC; CDR3aa: CASSRRQGPYNEQFF
v_gene: TRBV6-4; j_gene: TRBJ2-7; d_gene: TRBD2; abundance: -; CDR3nt: TGTGCCAGCAGATGGAGCGGGAGCCCCTACGAGCAGTACTTC; CDR3aa: CASRWSGSPYEQYF
v_gene: TRBV28; j_gene: TRBJ2-2; d_gene: TRBD2; abundance: -; CDR3nt: TGTGCCAGCACCAAGGGACTAGCGGGAGCGGGAGGGGAGCTGTTTTTT; CDR3aa: CASTKGLAGAGGELFF
v_gene: TRBV30; j_gene: TRBJ1-6; d_gene: -; abundance: -; CDR3nt: TGTGCCTGGATGGGGCGGGAATGGCGGCCCAATTCACCCCTCCACTTT; CDR3aa: CAWMGREWRPNSPLHF
v_gene: TRBV19; j_gene: TRBJ2-3; d_gene: -; abundance: -; CDR3nt: TGTGCCAGTAGTGTCACAGGGTACACAGATACGCAGTATTTT; CDR3aa: CASSVTGYTDTQYF
v_gene: TRBV5-6; j_gene: TRBJ2-1; d_gene: -; abundance: -; CDR3nt: TGTGCCAGCAGCTTCTTGGACTCCTACAATGAGCAGTTCTTC; CDR3aa: CASSFLDSYNEQFF
v_gene: TRBV9; j_gene: TRBJ2-2; d_gene: -; abundance: -; CDR3nt: TGTGCCAGCAAGTCTTCCGGGGAGCTGTTTTTT; CDR3aa: CASKSSGELFF
v_gene: TRBV7-9; j_gene: TRBJ2-7; d_gene: -; abundance: -; CDR3nt: TGTGCCAGCAGCGTAGGCTACGAGCAGTACTTC; CDR3aa: CASSVGYEQYF
v_gene: TRBV27; j_gene: TRBJ1-5; d_gene: -; abundance: -; CDR3nt: TGTGCCAGCAGTAAAAGTTATGGGGGGGACTTTGGTCAGCCCCAGCATTTT; CDR3aa: CASSKSYGGDFGQPQHF
v_gene: TRBV10-2; j_gene: TRBJ1-2; d_gene: TRBD1; abundance: -; CDR3nt: TGCGCCAGCACCGGGACAGGAGACTATGGCTACACCTTC; CDR3aa: CASTGTGDYGYTF
v_gene: TRBV28; j_gene: TRBJ1-1; d_gene: TRBD1; abundance: -; CDR3nt: TGTGCCAGCAGTTCCCCGACAGGGGCGAACACTGAAGCTTTCTTT; CDR3aa: CASSSPTGANTEAFF
v_gene: TRBV18; j_gene: TRBJ2-7; d_gene: -; abundance: -; CDR3nt: TGTGCCAGCTCACCCGGGACGGAGTACGAGCAGTACTTC; CDR3aa: CASSPGTEYEQYF
v_gene: TRBV7-2; j_gene: TRBJ2-7; d_gene: TRBD1; abundance: -; CDR3nt: TGTGCCAGCAGCTTAGCGGGACAGGCGACCTACGAGCAGTACTTC; CDR3aa: CASSLAGQATYEQYF
v_gene: TRBV19; j_gene: TRBJ2-7; d_gene: -; abundance: -; CDR3nt: TGTGCCAGTAGGCCCACAGGGTTGAACTACGAGCAGTACTTC; CDR3aa: CASRPTGLNYEQYF
v_gene: TRBV25-1; j_gene: TRBJ1-1; d_gene: TRBD1; abundance: -; CDR3nt: TGTGCCAGCGTTGGACAGGTGAACACTGAAGCTTTCTTT; CDR3aa: CASVGQVNTEAFF
v_gene: TRBV28; j_gene: TRBJ2-7; d_gene: -; abundance: -; CDR3nt: TGTGCCAGCAGTTTCGGAGGTGGCGAGCAGTACTTC; CDR3aa: CASSFGGGEQYF
v_gene: TRBV28; j_gene: TRBJ2-2; d_gene: TRBD2; abundance: -; CDR3nt: TGTGCCAGCAGTTTAGCGGCGGGAGGGCTCACCGGGGAGCTGTTTTTT; CDR3aa: CASSLAAGGLTGELFF
v_gene: TRBV5-1; j_gene: TRBJ2-7; d_gene: -; abundance: -; CDR3nt: TGCGCCAGCAGCTTGGGATACGACAGAGCCTACGAGCAGTACTTC; CDR3aa: CASSLGYDRAYEQYF
v_gene: TRBV7-8; j_gene: TRBJ2-7; d_gene: TRBD1; abundance: -; CDR3nt: TGTGCCAGCAGCTTAGCACGGGCACAGGACAGGGGGCGCGAGCAGTACTTC; CDR3aa: CASSLARAQDRGREQYF
v_gene: TRBV6-1; j_gene: TRBJ1-1; d_gene: -; abundance: -; CDR3nt: TGTGCCAGCAGTCGAAAGGACAGCTCCACTGAAGCTTTCTTT; CDR3aa: CASSRKDSSTEAFF
v_gene: TRBV7-2; j_gene: TRBJ2-1; d_gene: -; abundance: -; CDR3nt: TGTGCCAGCAGCTTAGGAAGATCCAGCAATGAGCAGTTCTTC; CDR3aa: CASSLGRSSNEQFF
v_gene: TRBV6-5; j_gene: TRBJ2-1; d_gene: -; abundance: -; CDR3nt: TGTGCCAGCAGAGGCGGAAACTCCTACAATGAGCAGTTCTTC; CDR3aa: CASRGGNSYNEQFF
v_gene: TRBV29-1; j_gene: TRBJ2-7; d_gene: TRBD2; abundance: -; CDR3nt: TGCAGCGCAGCGGGACCCTCAACCTACGAGCAGTACTTC; CDR3aa: CSAAGPSTYEQYF